This note documents a single TCR beta chain sequence. The data derive from a study of lymphopenia after photon versus proton radiotherapy. Losses at the gene ends were 2 bases for V and 0 bases for J; bases not matched to a gene: 0. The CDR3 has 14 amino acids. The germline CDR1 and CDR2 sequences are LNHDA and SQIVND (reference sequence). Some clones are missing from TCRdb's copy, which holds only in-frame ones; the method was immunoSEQ multiplex PCR. This sample has roughly 20,000 clones; over 80% occur once, and the top ten carry about 6%. This TCR was sampled from a man aged 55 to 70 with pancreatic cancer. This chain uses TRBV19 with TRBJ1-1; 7 bases align to TRBD1. Sequencing used peripheral blood, obtained from a patient treated with photon-based radiotherapy. The CDR3 DNA reads as TGTGCCAGTAGTATACAGGGGGTGAACACTGAAGCTTTCTTT. Encoded protein: CASSIQGVNTEAFF.